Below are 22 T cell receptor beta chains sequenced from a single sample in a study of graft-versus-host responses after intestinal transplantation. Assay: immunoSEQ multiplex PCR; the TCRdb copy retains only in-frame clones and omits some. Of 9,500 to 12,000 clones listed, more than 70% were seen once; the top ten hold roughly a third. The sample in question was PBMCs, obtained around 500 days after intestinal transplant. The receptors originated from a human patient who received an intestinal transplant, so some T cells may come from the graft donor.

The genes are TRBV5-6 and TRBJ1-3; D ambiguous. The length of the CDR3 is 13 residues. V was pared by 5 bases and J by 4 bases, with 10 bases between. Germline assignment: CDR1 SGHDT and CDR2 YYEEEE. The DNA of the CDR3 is TGTGCCAGCAGGACGGCGTCCGGAAACACCATATATTTT. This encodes CASRTASGNTIYF.

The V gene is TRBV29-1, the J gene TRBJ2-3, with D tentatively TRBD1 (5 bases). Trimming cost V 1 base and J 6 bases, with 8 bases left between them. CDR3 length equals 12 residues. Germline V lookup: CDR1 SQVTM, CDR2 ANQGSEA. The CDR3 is CSVEVAGDTQYF. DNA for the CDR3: TGCAGCGTTGAAGTGGCAGGGGATACGCAGTATTTT.

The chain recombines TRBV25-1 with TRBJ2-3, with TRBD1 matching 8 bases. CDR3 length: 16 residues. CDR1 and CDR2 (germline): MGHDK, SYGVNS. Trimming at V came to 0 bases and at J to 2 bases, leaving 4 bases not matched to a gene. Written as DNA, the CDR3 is TGTGCCAGCAGTGAATATAGGACAGGGATCACAGATACGCAGTATTTT. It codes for CASSEYRTGITDTQYF.

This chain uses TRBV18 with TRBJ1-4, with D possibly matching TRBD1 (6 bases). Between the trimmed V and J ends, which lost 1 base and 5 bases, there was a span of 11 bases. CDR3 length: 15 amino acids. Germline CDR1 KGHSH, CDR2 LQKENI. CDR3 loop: CASSPLDRTNEKLFF. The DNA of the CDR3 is TGTGCCAGCTCACCACTAGACAGGACAAATGAAAAACTGTTTTTT. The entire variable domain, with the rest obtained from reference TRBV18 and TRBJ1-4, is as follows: NAGVMQNPRHLVRRRGQEARLRCSPMKGHSHVYWYRQLPEEGLKFMVYLQKENIIDESGMPKERFSAEFPKEGPSILRIQQVVRGDSAAYFCASSPLDRTNEKLFFGSGTQLSVL.

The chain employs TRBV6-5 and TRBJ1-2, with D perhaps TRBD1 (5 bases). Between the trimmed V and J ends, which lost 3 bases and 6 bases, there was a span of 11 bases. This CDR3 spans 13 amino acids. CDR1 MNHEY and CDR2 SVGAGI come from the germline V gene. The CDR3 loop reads CASSYGGMDGYTF. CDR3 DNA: TGTGCCAGCAGTTATGGGGGAATGGATGGCTACACCTTC.

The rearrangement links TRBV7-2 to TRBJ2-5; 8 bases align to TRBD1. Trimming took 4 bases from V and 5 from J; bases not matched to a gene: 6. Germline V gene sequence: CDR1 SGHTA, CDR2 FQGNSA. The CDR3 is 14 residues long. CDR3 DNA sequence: TGTGCCAGCAGCTCGACCGGACAGGGTGAGACCCAGTACTTC. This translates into CASSSTGQGETQYF.

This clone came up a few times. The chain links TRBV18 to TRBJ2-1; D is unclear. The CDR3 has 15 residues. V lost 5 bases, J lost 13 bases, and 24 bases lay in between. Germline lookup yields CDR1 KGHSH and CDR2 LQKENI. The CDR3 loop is CASSVSGSPQSRQFF. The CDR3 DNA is TGTGCCAGCTCAGTGAGTGGGTCGCCTCAATCTCGTCAGTTCTTC.

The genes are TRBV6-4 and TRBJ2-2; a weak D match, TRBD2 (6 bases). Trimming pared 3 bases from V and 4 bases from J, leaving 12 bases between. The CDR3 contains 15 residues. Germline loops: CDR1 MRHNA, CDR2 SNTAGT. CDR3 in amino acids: CASSEGRGPTGELFF. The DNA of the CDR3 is TGTGCCAGCAGTGAAGGGCGGGGACCCACCGGGGAGCTGTTTTTT.

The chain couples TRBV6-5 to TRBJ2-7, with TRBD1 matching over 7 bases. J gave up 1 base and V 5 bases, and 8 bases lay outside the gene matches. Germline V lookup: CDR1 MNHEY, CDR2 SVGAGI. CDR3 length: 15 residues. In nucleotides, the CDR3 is TGTGCCAGCAGTGCCCGGGACAGCGAATCCTACGAGCAGTACTTC. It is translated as CASSARDSESYEQYF.

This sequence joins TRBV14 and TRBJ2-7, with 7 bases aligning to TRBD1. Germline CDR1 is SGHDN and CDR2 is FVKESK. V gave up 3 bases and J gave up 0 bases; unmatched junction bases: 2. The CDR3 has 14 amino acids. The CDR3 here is CASSHWTGSYEQYF. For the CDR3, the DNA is TGTGCCAGCAGCCACTGGACAGGCTCCTACGAGCAGTACTTC.

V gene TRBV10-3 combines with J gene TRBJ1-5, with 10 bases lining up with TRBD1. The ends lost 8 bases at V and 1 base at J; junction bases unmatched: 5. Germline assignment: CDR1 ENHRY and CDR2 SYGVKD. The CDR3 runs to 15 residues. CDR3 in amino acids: CAIGDRGMSNQPQHF. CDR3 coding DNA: TGTGCCATCGGGGACAGGGGTATGAGCAATCAGCCCCAGCATTTT.

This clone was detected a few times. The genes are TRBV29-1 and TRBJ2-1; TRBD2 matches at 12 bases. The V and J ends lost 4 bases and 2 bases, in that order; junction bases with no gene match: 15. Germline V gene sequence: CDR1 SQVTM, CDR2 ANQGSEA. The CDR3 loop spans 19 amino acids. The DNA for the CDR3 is TGCAGCGTTGGAAACGCCCTAGCGGGGGGGCCATTCCCCTACAATGAGCAGTTCTTC. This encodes CSVGNALAGGPFPYNEQFF.

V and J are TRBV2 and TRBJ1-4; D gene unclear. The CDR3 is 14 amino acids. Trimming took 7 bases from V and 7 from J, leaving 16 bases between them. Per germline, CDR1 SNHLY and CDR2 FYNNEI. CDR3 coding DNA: TGTGCCAGCAATTGGACCCCTCCGGGTGAAAAACTGTTTTTT. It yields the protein CASNWTPPGEKLFF.

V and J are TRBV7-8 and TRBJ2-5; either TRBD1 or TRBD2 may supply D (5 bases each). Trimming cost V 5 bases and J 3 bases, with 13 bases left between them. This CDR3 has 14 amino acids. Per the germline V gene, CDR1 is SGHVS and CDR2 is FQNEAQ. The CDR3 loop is CASSLGAGKETQYF. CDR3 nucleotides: TGTGCCAGCAGCCTAGGGGCGGGTAAAGAGACCCAGTACTTC.

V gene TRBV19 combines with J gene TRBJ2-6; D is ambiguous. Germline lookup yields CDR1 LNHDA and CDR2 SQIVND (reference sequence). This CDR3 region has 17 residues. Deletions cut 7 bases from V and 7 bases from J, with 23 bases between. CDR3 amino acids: CASNFVGLGNVANVLTF. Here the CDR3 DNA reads TGTGCCAGTAACTTCGTGGGATTAGGCAATGTCGCCAACGTCCTGACTTTC.

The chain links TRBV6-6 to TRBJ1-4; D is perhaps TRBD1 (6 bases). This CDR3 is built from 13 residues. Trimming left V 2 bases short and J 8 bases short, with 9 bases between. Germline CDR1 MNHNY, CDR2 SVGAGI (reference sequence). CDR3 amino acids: CASSYQGKEKLFF. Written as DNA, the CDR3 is TGTGCCAGCAGTTACCAGGGGAAAGAAAAACTGTTTTTT.

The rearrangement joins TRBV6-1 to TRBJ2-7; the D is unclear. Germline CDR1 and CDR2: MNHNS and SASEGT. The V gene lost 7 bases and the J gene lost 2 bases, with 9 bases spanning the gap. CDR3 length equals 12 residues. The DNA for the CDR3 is TGTGCCAGCAATACTGGTGCCTACGAGCAGTACTTC. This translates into CASNTGAYEQYF.

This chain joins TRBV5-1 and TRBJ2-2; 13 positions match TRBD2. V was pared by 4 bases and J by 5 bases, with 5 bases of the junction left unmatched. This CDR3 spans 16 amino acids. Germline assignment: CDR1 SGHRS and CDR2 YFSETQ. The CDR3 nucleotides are TGCGCCAGCAGCCCTTCGGGACTAGCGGGGACCGGGGAGCTGTTTTTT. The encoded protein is CASSPSGLAGTGELFF.

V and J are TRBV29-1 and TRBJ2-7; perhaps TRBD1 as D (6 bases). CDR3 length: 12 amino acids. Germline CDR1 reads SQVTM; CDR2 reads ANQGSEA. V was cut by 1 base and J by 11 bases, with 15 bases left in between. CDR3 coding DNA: TGCAGCGTTGAAGCAAGCAGGGGTGATAAGTACTTC. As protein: CSVEASRGDKYF.

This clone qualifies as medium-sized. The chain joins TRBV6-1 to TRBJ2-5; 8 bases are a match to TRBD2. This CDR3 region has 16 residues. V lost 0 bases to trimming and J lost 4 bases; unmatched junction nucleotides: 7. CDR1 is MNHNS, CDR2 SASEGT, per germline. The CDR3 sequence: CASSEAPGLEGETQYF. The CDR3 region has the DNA TGTGCCAGCAGTGAAGCGCCGGGACTAGAGGGAGAGACCCAGTACTTC.

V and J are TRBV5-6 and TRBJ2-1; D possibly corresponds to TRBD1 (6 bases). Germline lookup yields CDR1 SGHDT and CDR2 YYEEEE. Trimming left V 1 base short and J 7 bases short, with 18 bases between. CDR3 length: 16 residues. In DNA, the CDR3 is TGTGCCAGCAGCTTGCTTGAGGCAGGCCAGGGGAATGAGCAGTTCTTC. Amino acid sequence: CASSLLEAGQGNEQFF.

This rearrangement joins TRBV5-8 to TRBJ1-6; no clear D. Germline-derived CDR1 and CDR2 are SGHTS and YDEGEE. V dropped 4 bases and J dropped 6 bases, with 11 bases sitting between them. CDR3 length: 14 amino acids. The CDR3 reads CASSRAYSNSPLHF. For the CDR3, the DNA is TGTGCCAGCAGCCGGGCCTATTCTAATTCACCCCTCCACTTT.